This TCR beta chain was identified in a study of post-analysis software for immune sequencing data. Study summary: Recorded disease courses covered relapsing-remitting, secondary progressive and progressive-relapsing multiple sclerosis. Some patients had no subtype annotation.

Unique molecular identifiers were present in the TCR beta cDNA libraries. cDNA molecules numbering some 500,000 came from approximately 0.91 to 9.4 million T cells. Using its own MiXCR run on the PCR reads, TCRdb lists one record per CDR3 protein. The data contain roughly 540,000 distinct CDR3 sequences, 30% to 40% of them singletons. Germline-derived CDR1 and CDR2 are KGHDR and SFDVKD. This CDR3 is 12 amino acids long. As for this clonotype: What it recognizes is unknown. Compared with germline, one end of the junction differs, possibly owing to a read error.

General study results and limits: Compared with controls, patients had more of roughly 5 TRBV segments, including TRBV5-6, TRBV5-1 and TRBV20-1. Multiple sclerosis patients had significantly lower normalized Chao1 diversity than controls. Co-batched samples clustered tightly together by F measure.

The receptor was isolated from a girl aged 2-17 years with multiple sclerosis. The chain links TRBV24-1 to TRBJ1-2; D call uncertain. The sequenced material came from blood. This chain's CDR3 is CATSDSNYGHTF. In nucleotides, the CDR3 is TGTGCCACCAGTGACTCTAACTATGGCCACACCTTC.